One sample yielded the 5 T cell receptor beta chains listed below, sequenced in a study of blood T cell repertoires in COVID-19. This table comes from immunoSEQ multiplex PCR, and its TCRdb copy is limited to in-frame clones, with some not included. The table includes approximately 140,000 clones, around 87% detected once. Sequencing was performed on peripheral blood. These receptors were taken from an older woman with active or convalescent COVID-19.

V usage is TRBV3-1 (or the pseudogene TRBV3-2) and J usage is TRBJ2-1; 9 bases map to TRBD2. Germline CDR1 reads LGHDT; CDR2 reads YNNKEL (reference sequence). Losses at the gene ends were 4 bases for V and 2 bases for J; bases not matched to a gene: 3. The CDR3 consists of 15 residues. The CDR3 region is CASSRSSGAYNEQFF. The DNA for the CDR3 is TGTGCCAGCAGCCGGTCTAGCGGGGCCTACAATGAGCAGTTCTTC.

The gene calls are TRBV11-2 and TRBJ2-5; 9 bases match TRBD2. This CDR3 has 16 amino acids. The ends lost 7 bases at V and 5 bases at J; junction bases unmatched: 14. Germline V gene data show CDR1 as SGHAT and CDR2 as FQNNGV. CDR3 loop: CASNHPGGGGAETQYF. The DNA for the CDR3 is TGTGCCAGCAACCATCCGGGCGGCGGGGGGGCGGAGACCCAGTACTTC.

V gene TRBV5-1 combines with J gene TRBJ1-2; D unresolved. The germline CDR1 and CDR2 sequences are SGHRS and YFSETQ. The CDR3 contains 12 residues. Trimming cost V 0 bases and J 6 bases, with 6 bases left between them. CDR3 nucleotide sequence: TGCGCCAGCAGCTTGGGCGCGGATGGCTACACCTTC. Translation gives CASSLGADGYTF.

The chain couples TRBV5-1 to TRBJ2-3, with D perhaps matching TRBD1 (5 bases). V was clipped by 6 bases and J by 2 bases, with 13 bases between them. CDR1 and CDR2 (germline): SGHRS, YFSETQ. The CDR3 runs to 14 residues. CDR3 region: CASTSGQFTDTQYF. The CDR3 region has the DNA TGCGCCAGCACCTCAGGGCAATTCACAGATACGCAGTATTTT.

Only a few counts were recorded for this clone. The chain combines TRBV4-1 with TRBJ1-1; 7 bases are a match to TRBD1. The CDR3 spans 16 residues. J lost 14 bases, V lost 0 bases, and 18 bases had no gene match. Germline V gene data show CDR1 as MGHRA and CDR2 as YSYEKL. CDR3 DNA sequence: TGCGCCAGCAGCCAAGACGGGCAGGGGGATCGCCAAACTCTATTCTTT. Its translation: CASSQDGQGDRQTLFF.